The clone carrying this T cell receptor beta chain was detected many times. The antigen is undetermined. Amplification from RNA transcripts yielded the TCR beta CDR3 regions. HTBI-primed RT-PCR formed the first round, and a multiplex PCR formed the second. In TCRdb, the multiplex PCR reads were re-called with MiXCR into one record per CDR3 protein. The sample holds roughly 410,000 distinct CDR3 sequences, 15% to 17% seen once. This entry comes from a study of Graves' ophthalmopathy and Graves' hyperthyroidism. Regarding the study as a whole: Ophthalmopathy progression cases were predicted by the model with 70.59% sensitivity and 72.22% specificity.

The ends were cut back, 0 bases at V and 2 bases at J, with 8 bases in the middle. Looked up from germline, CDR1 is MNHNS and CDR2 is SASEGT. This CDR3 is 14 amino acids long. The V gene is TRBV6-1, the J gene TRBJ2-7; perhaps TRBD2 as D (6 bases). Input material: peripheral blood. This receptor was taken from a woman between 18 and 29 years old with stable Graves' hyperthyroidism. CDR3 amino acids: CASSEAGGTYEQYF. For the CDR3, the DNA is TGTGCCAGCAGTGAAGCGGGGGGAACCTACGAGCAGTACTTC.